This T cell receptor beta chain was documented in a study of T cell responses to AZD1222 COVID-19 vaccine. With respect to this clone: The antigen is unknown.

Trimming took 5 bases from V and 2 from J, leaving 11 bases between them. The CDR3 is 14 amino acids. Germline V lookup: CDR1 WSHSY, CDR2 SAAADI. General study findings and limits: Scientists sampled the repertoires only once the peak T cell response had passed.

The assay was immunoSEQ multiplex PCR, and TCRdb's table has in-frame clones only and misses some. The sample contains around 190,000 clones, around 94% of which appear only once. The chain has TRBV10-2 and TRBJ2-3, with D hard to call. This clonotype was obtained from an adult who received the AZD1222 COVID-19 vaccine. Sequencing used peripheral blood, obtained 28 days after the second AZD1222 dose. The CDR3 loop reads CASSPPDVTDTQYF. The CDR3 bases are TGCGCCAGCAGTCCCCCGGACGTCACAGATACGCAGTATTTT.